The 31 T cell receptor beta chains reported below all come from one sample, sequenced in a study of T cell changes during pregnancy in multiple sclerosis. Clones were sequenced by immunoSEQ multiplex PCR, and TCRdb holds only the in-frame ones, with some missing. Of some 70,000 clones listed, 90% are singletons. Sample: peripheral blood, taken after pregnancy. These receptors were taken from a female donor in good health, enrolled as a control in a pregnancy study.

V usage is TRBV27 and J usage is TRBJ2-1, with 7 bases aligning to TRBD1. Germline trimming cut 5 bases from V and 3 bases from J; bases unmatched to any gene: 10. Germline values: CDR1 MNHEY, CDR2 SMNVEV (reference sequence). The CDR3 has 16 amino acids. CDR3 sequence: CASSLPGQEIYNEQFF. CDR3 nucleotides: TGTGCCAGCAGTCTCCCAGGACAGGAGATCTACAATGAGCAGTTCTTC.

This clone was observed a handful of times. V is TRBV7-9 and J is TRBJ1-3; D possibly corresponds to TRBD1 (5 bases). From germline, CDR1 is SEHNR and CDR2 FQNEAQ (reference sequence). Trimming cost V 2 bases and J 11 bases, with 16 bases left between them. The CDR3 length is 14 residues. As DNA, the CDR3 is TGTGCCAGCAGCTTAAGTAGGGGCATCGAGGCCATATATTTT. This translates into CASSLSRGIEAIYF. The variable domain in full, with the rest retrieved from reference TRBV7-9 and TRBJ1-3, is DTGVSQNPRHKITKRGQNVTFRCDPISEHNRLYWYRQTLGQGPEFLTYFQNEAQLEKSRLLSDRFSAERPKGSFSTLEIQRTEQGDSAMYLCASSLSRGIEAIYFGEGSWLTVV.

This chain connects TRBV5-1 to TRBJ1-5, with D perhaps matching TRBD1 (5 bases). This CDR3 spans 13 amino acids. The germline V gene encodes CDR1 SGHRS and CDR2 YFSETQ. V lost 4 bases and J 2 bases, leaving 7 bases between the germline ends. CDR3 sequence: CASSAQGNQPQHF. CDR3 nucleotides: TGCGCCAGCAGCGCACAGGGCAATCAGCCCCAGCATTTT.

This clone was recorded once. This chain joins TRBV10-3 and TRBJ1-3; possible D gene TRBD1, 5 bases. Per germline, CDR1 ENHRY and CDR2 SYGVKD. Trimming removed 3 bases at V and 0 bases at J, with 12 bases between. The CDR3 has 16 amino acids. This CDR3 reads CAISESPGGSGNTIYF. For the CDR3, the DNA is TGTGCCATCAGTGAATCCCCCGGGGGCTCTGGAAACACCATATATTTT.

The chain is built from TRBV7-9 and TRBJ1-2; the D gene is possibly TRBD1 (6 bases). The CDR3 loop spans 12 amino acids. Germline CDR1 SEHNR, CDR2 FQNEAQ (reference sequence). Trimming took off 5 bases at V and 6 bases at J, with 10 bases between the two ends. CDR3 region: CASSPGQHGYTF. Here the CDR3 DNA reads TGTGCCAGCAGCCCCGGACAGCATGGCTACACCTTC.

This clone was seen only once. V gene TRBV27 combines with J gene TRBJ2-7; 13 positions agree with TRBD2. Looked up from germline, CDR1 is MNHEY and CDR2 is SMNVEV (reference sequence). V lost 4 bases, J lost 6 bases, and 9 bases stayed unmatched. The CDR3 loop spans 16 amino acids. CDR3 nucleotide sequence: TGTGCCAGCAGTTCCGGACTAGCGGGAGTTCTGGCCGAGCAGTACTTC. Translated: CASSSGLAGVLAEQYF.

This rearrangement joins TRBV5-1 to TRBJ2-2; TRBD1 matches at 12 bases. J gave up 5 bases and V 7 bases, and 9 bases lay outside the gene matches. CDR1 SGHRS and CDR2 YFSETQ come from the germline V gene. This CDR3 spans 16 amino acids. CDR3 DNA sequence: TGCGCCAGCGCACCCGGGACAGGGGGCCGGACCGGGGAGCTGTTTTTT. Amino acids: CASAPGTGGRTGELFF.

The rearrangement links TRBV18 to TRBJ1-2, with D uncertain. Trimming stripped 6 bases from V and 0 bases from J, with 20 bases between. This CDR3 contains 17 residues. In germline, CDR1 is KGHSH, CDR2 LQKENI. CDR3 DNA: TGTGCCAGCTCTTCGGCTTCTAGCGGAGGACCTAACTATGGCTACACCTTC. Translated, it gives CASSSASSGGPNYGYTF.

This rearrangement joins TRBV30 to TRBJ2-2; TRBD2 matches 12 bases. The CDR3 is 14 residues long. Unmatched junction bases numbered 6, after V lost 6 bases and J lost 7 bases. Germline V lookup: CDR1 GTSNPN, CDR2 SVGIG (reference sequence). The chain's CDR3 is CACSSGRAGGELFF. CDR3 sequence (DNA): TGTGCCTGCTCTAGCGGGAGGGCTGGCGGGGAGCTGTTTTTT.

J is TRBJ2-7 and V is TRBV18; D might be TRBD1 (5 bases). The length of the CDR3 is 18 residues. V was cut by 1 base and J by 4 bases, with 23 bases left in between. Looked up from germline, CDR1 is KGHSH and CDR2 is LQKENI. The CDR3 loop reads CASSPRWGGTKEDYEQYF. The DNA of the CDR3 is TGTGCCAGCTCACCACGATGGGGCGGCACGAAAGAAGATTACGAGCAGTACTTC.

The V call is TRBV19, the J call TRBJ1-1; TRBD1 aligns across 8 bases. V was pared by 3 bases and J by 7 bases, with 7 bases of the junction left unmatched. This CDR3 spans 14 amino acids. Germline assignment: CDR1 LNHDA and CDR2 SQIVND (reference sequence). The CDR3 region is CASSMGQGAFEAFF. In DNA, the CDR3 is TGTGCCAGTAGTATGGGGCAGGGGGCGTTTGAAGCTTTCTTT.

Only one count was recorded for this clone. CDR3 in amino acids: CASIQTLSYNEQFF. For the CDR3, the DNA is TGTGCCAGCATTCAGACTCTCTCCTACAATGAGCAGTTCTTC. The chain recombines TRBV7-2 with TRBJ2-1, with no clear D. CDR1 and CDR2 (germline): SGHTA, FQGNSA. The length of the CDR3 is 14 residues. Trimming shortened V by 7 bases and J by 0 bases, and 10 bases separated the two germline ends.

The chain links TRBV6-1 to TRBJ2-5, with TRBD2 matching 7 bases. Germline lookup yields CDR1 MNHNS and CDR2 SASEGT. With 8 bases clipped from V and 5 bases from J, the junction kept 8 bases outside the gene matches. The CDR3 is made up of 13 amino acids. CDR3 DNA sequence: TGTGCCAGCGTGAGGAGCGGGATTGAGACCCAGTACTTC. It translates to CASVRSGIETQYF.

The rearrangement links TRBV6-1 to TRBJ2-7; 8 nucleotides agree with TRBD1. V lost 3 bases and J lost 2; bases outside the gene matches: 6. This CDR3 is built from 15 residues. CDR1 and CDR2 from the germline V gene are MNHNS and SASEGT. The CDR3 DNA reads as TGTGCCAGCAGTGACACGGACAGGGTGGCCTACGAGCAGTACTTC. Its translation: CASSDTDRVAYEQYF.

This chain connects TRBV4-3 to TRBJ2-2; 13 bases match TRBD2. In germline, CDR1 is LGHNA, CDR2 YSLEER. V shed 0 bases, J shed 4 bases, and the junction held 5 bases outside the gene matches. The CDR3 contains 18 residues. DNA of the CDR3: TGCGCCAGCAGCCAAGATCCACTAGCGGGGGGGGCCACCGGGGAGCTGTTTTTT. Residues: CASSQDPLAGGATGELFF.

The chain has TRBV7-9 and TRBJ2-7; 10 bases are a match to TRBD1. CDR1 and CDR2 (germline): SEHNR, FQNEAQ (reference sequence). The CDR3 is made up of 14 amino acids. The V gene end was trimmed by 5 bases and the J gene end by 4 bases; junction bases not matched to a gene: 5. CDR3 protein: CASSLDRGRYEQYF. CDR3 in DNA: TGTGCCAGCAGCCTCGACAGGGGGCGTTACGAGCAGTACTTC.

The chain has TRBV30 and TRBJ2-1, with D possibly being TRBD2 (5 bases). Germline assignment: CDR1 GTSNPN and CDR2 SVGIG (reference sequence). This CDR3 spans 14 amino acids. Trimming took off 3 bases at V and 4 bases at J, with 13 bases between the two ends. In nucleotides, the CDR3 is TGTGCCTGGAGGCGGCTAGCCGCTTACAATGAGCAGTTCTTC. Its protein is CAWRRLAAYNEQFF.

The chain uses TRBV29-1 and TRBJ1-1; no reliable D call. CDR3 length: 12 amino acids. Germline V gene sequence: CDR1 SQVTM, CDR2 ANQGSEA. V lost 6 bases and J lost 1, with 9 bases in between. The chain's CDR3 is CSVRRGNTEAFF. The CDR3 bases are TGCAGCGTCCGGCGGGGGAACACTGAAGCTTTCTTT.

The table lists this clone with a few counts. CDR3 residues: CASSREGRNSPLHF. In DNA form, the CDR3 reads TGTGCCAGCAGCCGGGAAGGAAGGAATTCACCCCTCCACTTT. The chain has TRBV7-2 and TRBJ1-6; D gene uncertain. The CDR3 covers 14 residues. Trimming shortened V by 5 bases and J by 7 bases, and 12 bases separated the two germline ends. The germline V gene has CDR1 SGHTA and CDR2 FQGNSA.

The chain joins TRBV19 to TRBJ1-4, with a tentative D call TRBD1 (6 bases). V shed 3 bases and J shed 3 bases, with 11 bases lying between them. The CDR3 is 15 amino acids. Per the germline V gene, CDR1 is LNHDA and CDR2 is SQIVND (reference sequence). Here the CDR3 DNA reads TGTGCCAGTAGTATGGTAGGGGGAGCTAATGAAAAACTGTTTTTT. Translated, it gives CASSMVGGANEKLFF.

The chain combines TRBV6-5 with TRBJ1-5; TRBD1 is a possible D gene (6 bases). The V end lost 6 bases, the J end lost 2 bases, and 11 bases lay between the germline ends. Germline V gene data show CDR1 as MNHEY and CDR2 as SVGAGI. CDR3 length: 14 amino acids. The CDR3 region is CASSEQGGNQPQHF. The CDR3 nucleotides read TGTGCCAGCAGCGAACAGGGAGGCAATCAGCCCCAGCATTTT.

CDR3 amino acids: CASSEALLAGAETQYF. DNA of the CDR3: TGTGCCAGCAGTGAAGCGCTTTTGGCAGGGGCGGAGACCCAGTACTTC. The rearrangement links TRBV2 to TRBJ2-5; D may be TRBD1 (6 bases). Germline CDR1 SNHLY, CDR2 FYNNEI. This CDR3 comprises 16 residues. The V end lost 0 bases, the J end lost 5 bases, and 16 bases lay between the germline ends.

This clone was recorded only once. The chain has TRBV7-8 and TRBJ1-1; the D gene is possibly TRBD1 (5 bases). V was clipped by 4 bases and J by 8 bases, with 11 bases between them. This CDR3 has 12 residues. Germline V gives CDR1 SGHVS, CDR2 FQNEAQ. The CDR3 is CASSYLTGEAFF. CDR3 DNA: TGTGCCAGCAGCTACCTTACAGGAGAAGCTTTCTTT. The complete variable domain, with remaining parts taken from reference TRBV7-8 and TRBJ1-1, reads GAGVSQSPRYKVAKRGQDVALRCDPISGHVSLFWYQQALGQGPEFLTYFQNEAQLDKSGLPSDRFFAERPEGSVSTLKIQRTQQEDSAVYLCASSYLTGEAFFGQGTRLTVV.

This clone has only one observation. The chain uses TRBV9 and TRBJ2-7, with D unresolved. Germline CDR1 and CDR2: SGDLS and YYNGEE. This CDR3 comprises 18 residues. V shed 0 bases and J shed 0 bases, with 19 bases lying between them. CDR3 amino acids: CASSVAKWQQASSYEQYF. The CDR3 DNA sequence: TGTGCCAGCAGCGTAGCTAAGTGGCAGCAGGCGAGCTCCTACGAGCAGTACTTC. The full variable domain, with the rest looked up from reference TRBV9 and TRBJ2-7, is DSGVTQTPKHLITATGQRVTLRCSPRSGDLSVYWYQQSLDQGLQFLIQYYNGEERAKGNILERFSAQQFPDLHSELNLSSLELGDSALYFCASSVAKWQQASSYEQYFGPGTRLTVT.

This chain joins TRBV29-1 and TRBJ2-3, with 8 bases fitting TRBD2. V lost 5 bases to trimming and J lost 1 base; unmatched junction nucleotides: 11. The CDR3 extends over 16 amino acids. Germline assignment: CDR1 SQVTM and CDR2 ANQGSEA. CDR3 sequence: CSVSTRGARGTDTQYF. In nucleotides, the CDR3 is TGCAGCGTTTCAACGCGGGGGGCGAGGGGCACAGATACGCAGTATTTT.

The chain uses TRBV28 and TRBJ2-2, with 7 nucleotides matching TRBD2. Germline CDR1 and CDR2: MDHEN and SYDVKM. V lost 8 bases, J lost 10 bases, and 10 bases stayed unmatched. The CDR3 covers 13 residues. The CDR3 DNA is TGTGCCAGCCGGGGGAGGGGACTTTTGGAGCTGTTTTTT. This translates into CASRGRGLLELFF.

There are many counts of this clone. This sequence joins TRBV28 and TRBJ2-3; D call uncertain. Germline loops: CDR1 MDHEN, CDR2 SYDVKM. The CDR3 runs to 12 residues. Trimming cost V 7 bases and J 3 bases, with 8 bases left between them. The CDR3 DNA is TGTGCCAGCACCAGATTTACAGATACGCAGTATTTT. Protein: CASTRFTDTQYF. Full variable domain (outside the CDR3, taken from reference TRBV28 and TRBJ2-3): DVKVTQSSRYLVKRTGEKVFLECVQDMDHENMFWYRQDPGLGLRLIYFSYDVKMKEKGDIPEGYSVSREKKERFSLILESASTNQTSMYLCASTRFTDTQYFGPGTRLTVL.

The chain uses TRBV11-2 and TRBJ1-4; 9 positions match TRBD1. With V trimmed by 5 bases and J by 3 bases, 1 base remained unmatched. The V gene's germline CDR1 is SGHAT and CDR2 FQNNGV. There are 14 residues in the CDR3. The CDR3 sequence is CASSRTGANEKLFF. DNA for the CDR3: TGTGCCAGCAGCCGGACAGGGGCTAATGAAAAACTGTTTTTT.

This clone showed up just a few times. This chain uses TRBV11-3 with TRBJ1-5; D may be TRBD1 (6 bases). Germline CDR1 is SGHNT and CDR2 is YENEEA. The CDR3 is made up of 15 amino acids. V gave up 5 bases and J gave up 6 bases, with 17 bases separating them. The CDR3 nucleotides are TGTGCCAGCAGCCCAATCACCCACAGGGCTCAGCCCCAGCATTTT. Translating it yields CASSPITHRAQPQHF.

The chain links TRBV13 to TRBJ2-7; D perhaps matches TRBD1 (6 bases). Germline CDR1 reads PRHDT; CDR2 reads FYEKMQ (reference sequence). The CDR3 has 12 amino acids. V lost 4 bases, J lost 6 bases, and 10 bases lay in between. CDR3 sequence reads: CASSSRGPEQYF. The DNA of the CDR3 is TGTGCCAGCAGCTCCAGGGGACCCGAGCAGTACTTC.

The DNA for the CDR3 is TGTGCCAGCAGCTTGTCCCGGGGTTTGAGCACAGATACGCAGTATTTT. Protein product: CASSLSRGLSTDTQYF. The chain combines TRBV5-6 with TRBJ2-3, with a tentative D call TRBD2 (5 bases). Germline-derived CDR1 and CDR2 are SGHDT and YYEEEE. The CDR3 runs to 16 residues. V gave up 1 base and J gave up 0 bases, with 12 bases separating them.